A selection of T cell receptor beta chains follows, all from one sample in a study of cytomegalovirus exposure and HLA in healthy donors. TCRdb's table, derived via immunoSEQ multiplex PCR, lists solely in-frame clones and lacks some. This sample has around 150,000 clones, with around four fifths found just once. What was sequenced was PBMCs. Receptor source: a girl aged 2 to 9 in good health and CMV-seropositive. Each CDR3 is given with its conserved first and last residue. The D gene is left open where the match is weak. Some rows have no size entry. The others give once, few or many, or a class for an expanded clone.

TRBV4-1	TRBJ1-2	TRBD1	.	CASSQRQGARYGYTF	TGCGCCAGCAGCCAACGCCAGGGGGCTAGATATGGCTACACCTTC
TRBV28	TRBJ2-5	TRBD2	.	CASSFPTPRTSGAQETQYF	TGTGCCAGCAGTTTTCCCACACCCCGGACTAGCGGGGCTCAAGAGACCCAGTACTTC
TRBV27	TRBJ2-5	.	.	CASSLLSGMETQYF	TGTGCCAGCAGTTTATTATCAGGGATGGAGACCCAGTACTTC
TRBV29-1	TRBJ1-1	TRBD1	.	CSVTNRGGNTEAFF	TGCAGCGTTACGAACAGGGGAGGAAACACTGAAGCTTTCTTT
TRBV5-4	TRBJ1-3	.	.	CASSPEVGRPGNTIYF	TGTGCCAGCAGCCCCGAAGTGGGGAGACCCGGAAACACCATATATTTT
TRBV29-1	TRBJ1-5	.	.	CSVRDNFNQPQHF	TGCAGCGTTCGGGACAACTTCAATCAGCCCCAGCATTTT
TRBV6-4	TRBJ2-2	TRBD2	once	CASSPSAGEGTGELFF	TGTGCCAGCAGTCCCTCAGCGGGAGAGGGCACCGGGGAGCTGTTTTTT
TRBV10-3	TRBJ2-7	.	.	CAISLARDYEQYF	TGTGCCATCAGCTTGGCTAGAGACTACGAGCAGTACTTC
TRBV7-3	TRBJ1-1	.	few	CASSFVGGTEAFF	TGTGCCAGCAGTTTCGTAGGGGGAACTGAAGCTTTCTTT
TRBV27	TRBJ2-2	TRBD2	.	CASRTLAGRPGELFF	TGTGCCAGCAGGACACTAGCGGGGCGCCCCGGGGAGCTGTTTTTT
TRBV29-1	TRBJ2-7	TRBD1	.	CSVVGQWGHEQYF	TGCAGCGTTGTGGGACAGTGGGGCCACGAGCAGTACTTC
TRBV5-1	TRBJ2-1	TRBD2	.	CASSWEGSIYNEQFF	TGCGCCAGCAGCTGGGAGGGGAGTATTTACAATGAGCAGTTCTTC
TRBV18	TRBJ2-2	.	once	CASSLGRTGELFF	TGTGCCAGCTCCCTTGGGAGAACCGGGGAGCTGTTTTTT
TRBV7-2	TRBJ1-5	.	.	CASSSQMEVQPQHF	TGTGCCAGCAGCTCGCAAATGGAGGTTCAGCCCCAGCATTTT
TRBV2	TRBJ2-7	.	.	CASSLPDMNYEQYF	TGTGCCAGCAGCCTCCCGGACATGAACTACGAGCAGTACTTC
TRBV30	TRBJ1-1	.	.	CAWSVGGATEAFF	TGTGCCTGGAGTGTGGGGGGGGCCACTGAAGCTTTCTTT
TRBV6-1	TRBJ1-1	TRBD1	few	CASSPGQVEAFF	TGTGCCAGCAGCCCAGGACAGGTTGAAGCTTTCTTT
TRBV27	TRBJ1-4	TRBD1	.	CASSLARGNEKLFF	TGTGCCAGCAGTTTGGCCAGGGGGAATGAAAAACTGTTTTTT
TRBV6-4	TRBJ2-1	.	many	CASSAGTYNEQFF	TGTGCCAGCAGTGCCGGGACATACAATGAGCAGTTCTTC
TRBV6-6	TRBJ1-2	TRBD1	.	CASSYSDRANYGYTF	TGTGCCAGCAGTTACTCCGACAGGGCTAACTATGGCTACACCTTC
TRBV7-8	TRBJ2-7	TRBD2	.	CASHTGGHEQYF	TGTGCCAGCCACACGGGGGGGCACGAGCAGTACTTC
TRBV13	TRBJ1-2	TRBD1	.	CASSLARRGPPAYGYTF	TGTGCCAGCAGCTTAGCCCGCAGGGGGCCCCCAGCCTATGGCTACACCTTC
TRBV19	TRBJ1-4	.	few	CASSMGGTNEKLFF	TGTGCCAGTAGTATGGGGGGAACTAATGAAAAACTGTTTTTT
TRBV7-9	TRBJ2-3	TRBD1	.	CASSTATGLDVDTQYF	TGTGCCAGCAGCACGGCGACAGGGCTTGACGTAGATACGCAGTATTTT
TRBV30	TRBJ2-5	TRBD2	.	CAWSVTSGSQETQYF	TGTGCCTGGAGTGTTACTAGCGGGAGTCAAGAGACCCAGTACTTC
TRBV4-1	TRBJ2-3	TRBD2	few	CASSQLAVGSTDTQYF	TGCGCCAGCAGCCAGCTAGCGGTGGGTAGCACAGATACGCAGTATTTT
TRBV19	TRBJ1-1	.	.	CASSIQGKMNTEAFF	TGTGCCAGTAGTATCCAGGGGAAGATGAACACTGAAGCTTTCTTT
TRBV19	TRBJ1-5	TRBD1	.	CASSMGQVSNQPQHF	TGTGCCAGTAGTATGGGACAGGTTAGCAATCAGCCCCAGCATTTT
TRBV19	TRBJ1-1	TRBD1	.	CASTHILGQGKTEAFF	TGTGCCAGTACCCACATTTTGGGACAGGGAAAGACTGAAGCTTTCTTT
TRBV6-1	TRBJ1-5	TRBD1	few	CASSEFPVGQGLNQPQHF	TGTGCCAGCAGTGAATTCCCTGTGGGACAGGGGCTCAATCAGCCCCAGCATTTT
TRBV19	TRBJ1-5	.	.	CASRLGPHSNQPQHF	TGTGCCAGTAGACTAGGGCCGCATAGCAATCAGCCCCAGCATTTT
TRBV6-5	TRBJ1-1	.	.	CATFRGRLSAAFF	TGTGCCACCTTCAGGGGACGCTTGTCTGCAGCTTTCTTT
TRBV19	TRBJ2-1	.	.	CASSNRRSYNEQFF	TGTGCCAGTAGTAATCGCAGATCCTACAATGAGCAGTTCTTC
TRBV7-9	TRBJ2-7	TRBD1	.	CASSPRTGGHEQYF	TGTGCCAGCAGCCCCCGGACAGGGGGCCACGAGCAGTACTTC
TRBV18	TRBJ2-7	TRBD2	.	CASSPMTSAPVKQYF	TGTGCCAGCTCACCCATGACTAGCGCCCCAGTGAAACAGTACTTC
TRBV6-1	TRBJ1-5	TRBD1	.	CASSEPGQGESQPQHF	TGTGCCAGCAGTGAGCCGGGACAGGGGGAGAGTCAGCCCCAGCATTTT
TRBV6-1	TRBJ2-7	TRBD1	.	CASSDRGHSYEQYF	TGTGCCAGCTCGGACAGGGGTCACTCCTACGAGCAGTACTTC
TRBV11-2	TRBJ1-3	TRBD1	.	CASSADRDNTIYF	TGTGCCAGCAGCGCAGACAGGGACAACACCATATATTTT
TRBV7-9	TRBJ2-5	.	.	CASSPNRDKQETQYF	TGTGCCAGCAGCCCAAACCGGGACAAGCAAGAGACCCAGTACTTC
TRBV30	TRBJ2-1	TRBD1	few	CAWRGDRVYNEQFF	TGTGCCTGGAGGGGGGACAGGGTCTACAATGAGCAGTTCTTC
TRBV30	TRBJ1-3	.	.	CAWTLSGNTIYF	TGTGCCTGGACCCTCTCTGGAAACACCATATATTTT
TRBV6-5	TRBJ2-3	TRBD2	once	CASSYSRGDTQYF	TGTGCCAGCAGTTACTCGCGGGGGGATACGCAGTATTTT
TRBV30	TRBJ1-2	.	.	CAWSLIFGGYTF	TGTGCCTGGAGCCTCATCTTCGGGGGCTACACCTTC